The 20 T cell receptor beta chains below all came from one sample that was sequenced in a study of T cells in Graves' hyperthyroidism and ophthalmopathy. TCR beta CDR3 region amplification was performed from RNA transcripts. With the HTBI primer set, the TCR CDR3 went through a first round of RT-PCR. TCRdb analysed the multiplex PCR reads with MiXCR anew, one entry per CDR3 protein. The table lists roughly 700,000 distinct CDR3 sequences, 12% to 15% of them singletons. Input material: blood. The origin of the receptors is a woman between 18 and 29 years old with Graves' hyperthyroidism.

The J gene is TRBJ2-5, the V gene TRBV4-1; 8 nucleotides agree with TRBD1. The CDR3 loop spans 12 amino acids. The V segment lost 6 bases and the J segment 5 bases; nucleotides outside the gene matches: 2. Germline CDR1 reads MGHRA; CDR2 reads YSYEKL. The CDR3 bases are TGCGCCAGCAGGGGACAGGCCGAGACCCAGTACTTC. This codes for CASRGQAETQYF.

The chain couples TRBV5-4 to TRBJ1-1; no clear D gene. The V end lost 0 bases, the J end lost 2 bases, and 8 bases lay between the germline ends. This CDR3 is 14 amino acids long. Germline CDR1 and CDR2: SGHNT and YYREEE (reference sequence). The CDR3 loop reads CASSLDGRNTEAFF. DNA of the CDR3: TGTGCCAGCAGCTTGGACGGGAGAAACACTGAAGCTTTCTTT.

In its sample, this clonotype was seen a few times. A read error is likely, as this CDR3 ends without the conserved phenylalanine or tryptophan. V is TRBV2 and J is TRBJ2-7; 7 bases align to TRBD2. This CDR3 is 15 amino acids long. The germline V gene has CDR1 SNHLY and CDR2 FYNNEI. The V gene end was trimmed by 5 bases and the J gene end by 1 base; junction bases not matched to a gene: 8. In nucleotides, the CDR3 is TGTGCCAGCAGTACGGGGAACGGGGGGTCCTACGAGCAGTACTCC. It specifies CASSTGNGGSYEQYS.

This clonotype was seen a handful of times. J is TRBJ2-1 and V is TRBV6-2 or TRBV6-3, with 12 nucleotides matching TRBD2. From germline, CDR1 is MNHEY and CDR2 SVGEGT. The junction had 13 bases not matched to a gene; V was cut back by 3 bases and J by 7 bases. The CDR3 spans 18 residues. CDR3 amino acids: CASSYPTLTSGSRNEQFF. As DNA, the CDR3 is TGTGCCAGCAGTTATCCCACGTTGACTAGCGGGAGTAGGAATGAGCAGTTCTTC.

CDR3 in amino acids: CATSRDAGVNTEAFF. The CDR3 DNA is TGTGCCACCAGCAGAGATGCGGGGGTCAACACTGAAGCTTTCTTT. J is TRBJ1-1 and V is TRBV15, with D maybe TRBD1 (5 bases). V was shortened by 0 bases and J by 2 bases, with 10 bases between the two germline ends. The CDR3 covers 15 residues. Germline assignment: CDR1 LNHNV and CDR2 YYDKDF (reference sequence).

This clonotype was seen repeatedly, ten times or more. The V and J genes are TRBV20-1 and TRBJ1-2, with 8 bases fitting TRBD1. Per germline, CDR1 DFQATT and CDR2 SNEGSKA (reference sequence). This CDR3 contains 12 residues. V lost 5 bases, J lost 8 bases, and 7 bases stayed unmatched. CDR3 residues: CSAFGQGRGYTF. CDR3 nucleotide sequence: TGCAGTGCTTTCGGACAGGGTAGAGGCTACACCTTC.

This clonotype was picked up many times. The V call is TRBV2, the J call TRBJ2-7; no clear D. The CDR3 loop spans 13 amino acids. The V gene lost 8 bases and the J gene lost 4 bases, with 15 bases spanning the gap. Germline CDR1 and CDR2: SNHLY and FYNNEI. CDR3 residues: CASGKATMYEQYF. The CDR3, as DNA: TGTGCCAGCGGAAAGGCAACGATGTACGAGCAGTACTTC.

The CDR3 is CSASRSQGSNQPQHF. The CDR3 DNA is TGCAGTGCTTCTCGGTCGCAGGGAAGCAATCAGCCCCAGCATTTT. The V call is TRBV20-1, the J call TRBJ1-5; TRBD1 is a possible D gene (5 bases). The CDR3 consists of 15 residues. The V gene lost 5 bases and the J gene lost 1 base, with 15 bases spanning the gap. Germline V gives CDR1 DFQATT, CDR2 SNEGSKA (reference sequence).

As regards this clonotype: This could be a read error, since a much larger clone is one nucleotide away. No conserved phenylalanine or tryptophan is present at the end of the CDR3, so a read error is the likely explanation. The rearrangement links TRBV6-9 to TRBJ2-5; 12 bases map to TRBD2. The germline V gene encodes CDR1 MNHGY and CDR2 SVAAGI. J was trimmed by 5 bases and V by 4 bases; bases with no gene match: 8. CDR3 length: 16 residues. In nucleotides, the CDR3 is TGTGCCAGCAGTTTATTGGCTAGCGGGGGGGGGGAGACCCAGTACCTC. Amino acid sequence: CASSLLASGGGETQYL.

Many counts were recorded for this clonotype. The chain recombines TRBV30 with TRBJ1-1; D uncertain. The CDR3 has 15 residues. The V and J ends lost 0 bases and 0 bases respectively, with 11 bases between them. The germline gives CDR1 GTSNPN, CDR2 SVGIG (reference sequence). CDR3: CAWSVRGRLNTEAFF. CDR3 nucleotide sequence: TGTGCCTGGAGTGTACGAGGAAGATTGAACACTGAAGCTTTCTTT.

Regarding this clonotype: A read error may explain this, as a much larger clone is one base away. The chain carries TRBV11-2 and TRBJ2-4, with a tentative D call TRBD1 (5 bases). Germline V CDR1 and CDR2: SGHAT, FQNNGV. The CDR3 loop spans 16 amino acids. This chain's CDR3 is CASSLDLGAGFDILYF. The CDR3 region has the DNA TGTGCCAGCAGCTTAGATCTAGGGGCAGGGTTCGACATTCTGTACTTC. The full variable domain, in which reference TRBV11-2 and TRBJ2-4 provide the parts outside the CDR3, is EAGVAQSPRYKIIEKRQSVAFWCNPISGHATLYWYQQILGQGPKLLIQFQNNGVVDDSQLPKDRFSAERLKGVDSTLKIQPAKLEDSAVYLCASSLDLGAGFDILYFGAGTRLSVL.

This clonotype came up many times. The chain uses TRBV20-1 and TRBJ2-3; a weak D match, TRBD2 (5 bases). Germline assignment: CDR1 DFQATT and CDR2 SNEGSKA (reference sequence). V shed 0 bases and J shed 0 bases, with 13 bases lying between them. This CDR3 region has 16 residues. CDR3 protein: CSARDGGLPSTDTQYF. CDR3 nucleotides: TGCAGTGCTAGAGATGGAGGACTCCCTAGCACAGATACGCAGTATTTT.

This clonotype was recorded a few times. The gene calls are TRBV28 and TRBJ1-5; the D gene is possibly TRBD1 (6 bases). The ends were cut back, 2 bases at V and 3 bases at J, with 11 bases in the middle. The CDR3 runs 15 residues. Germline V lookup: CDR1 MDHEN, CDR2 SYDVKM. The CDR3, as DNA: TGTGCCAGCAGTTTAGGGACACAGGACAATCAGCCCCAGCATTTT. It encodes CASSLGTQDNQPQHF.

This clonotype was detected only a few times. The gene calls are TRBV30 and TRBJ2-7; TRBD1 matches at 7 bases. The CDR3 has 13 residues. Germline CDR1 reads GTSNPN; CDR2 reads SVGIG (reference sequence). The junction had 4 bases not matched to a gene; V was cut back by 1 base and J by 4 bases. The CDR3 coding sequence is TGTGCCTGGAGTGGACAGGGCCGTTACGAGCAGTACTTC. Translation gives CAWSGQGRYEQYF. Full variable domain (missing parts from reference TRBV30 and TRBJ2-7): SQTIHQWPATLVQPVGSPLSLECTVEGTSNPNLYWYRQAAGRGLQLLFYSVGIGQISSEVPQNLSASRPQDRQFILSSKKLLLSDSGFYLCAWSGQGRYEQYFGPGTRLTVT.

This clonotype was seen a single time. A much larger clone lies a single base off, so this may be a read error. The chain employs TRBV6-5 and TRBJ1-5, with D perhaps matching TRBD1 (6 bases). The germline V gene has CDR1 MNHEY and CDR2 SVGAGI. V was cut by 2 bases and J by 2 bases, with 10 bases left in between. The CDR3 length is 15 residues. The CDR3 loop reads CASSYVGQCNQPQHF. CDR3 in DNA: TGTGCCAGCAGTTACGTTGGACAGTGCAATCAGCCCCAGCATTTT.

This clonotype appeared a few times. A read error may account for a junction end that differs from germline. This chain joins TRBV5-4 and TRBJ1-1, with TRBD1 as a possible D gene (5 bases). CDR1 is SGHNT and CDR2 is YYREEE in the germline V gene (reference sequence). The CDR3 length is 15 residues. The CDR3 is CTSSDIRGERTEAFF. In nucleotides, the CDR3 is TGTACCAGCAGCGATATCCGGGGGGAGAGGACTGAAGCTTTCTTT.

The rearrangement joins TRBV7-9 to TRBJ2-7; tentatively, D is TRBD1 (5 bases). Germline CDR1 is SEHNR and CDR2 is FQNEAQ (reference sequence). V was clipped by 5 bases and J by 3 bases, with 17 bases between them. The CDR3 extends over 15 amino acids. The CDR3 nucleotides are TGTGCCAGCAGCCCGACGAGCGACAGAATCTACGAGCAGTACTTC. This gives the protein CASSPTSDRIYEQYF.

V and J are TRBV19 and TRBJ1-5; TRBD1 might be the D (5 bases). Trimming shortened V by 9 bases and J by 4 bases, and 22 bases separated the two germline ends. Germline-derived CDR1 and CDR2 are LNHDA and SQIVND (reference sequence). The CDR3 runs 16 residues. CDR3 sequence: CARPPGGTPLNQPQHF. The CDR3 coding sequence is TGTGCCAGACCTCCCGGCGGGACCCCCCTAAATCAGCCCCAGCATTTT.

As for this clonotype: This may arise from a read error, as a much more abundant clone is one base away. This CDR3 is missing its conserved last phenylalanine or tryptophan, likely due to a read error. V is TRBV29-1 and J is TRBJ1-1; D call uncertain. CDR3 size: 15 residues. Germline V gives CDR1 SQVTM, CDR2 ANQGSEA. Trimming removed 0 bases from V and 4 bases from J, with 15 bases in between. The CDR3 is CSVEDPTVKGTEAFI. CDR3 nucleotide sequence: TGCAGCGTTGAAGATCCAACGGTAAAGGGCACTGAAGCTTTCATT.

This clonotype was picked up many times. The genes are TRBV28 and TRBJ1-5; D is uncertain. Between the trimmed V and J ends, which lost 2 bases and 5 bases, there was a span of 10 bases. CDR3 size: 14 residues. Per germline, CDR1 MDHEN and CDR2 SYDVKM. This CDR3 is CASSLEGWDQPQHF. The CDR3 bases are TGTGCCAGCAGTTTAGAGGGATGGGATCAGCCCCAGCATTTT.